One sample yielded the 8 T cell receptor beta chains listed below, sequenced in a study of cytomegalovirus exposure and HLA in healthy donors. Both 60 Vbeta primers and 13 Jbeta primers went into the PCR. Produced via immunoSEQ multiplex PCR; TCRdb's table is partial and in-frame only. The table has under 200,000 clones, approximately 77% seen once. The sample comprised PBMCs. Receptor source: a male donor in good health and CMV-seropositive.

The chain combines TRBV7-6 with TRBJ1-1, with a tentative D call TRBD1 (6 bases). Per the germline V gene, CDR1 is SGHVS and CDR2 is FNYEAQ. CDR3 length: 15 amino acids. Trimming cost V 0 bases and J 6 bases, with 14 bases left between them. CDR3 protein: CASSLAGGGWSEAFF. CDR3 nucleotide sequence: TGTGCCAGCAGCTTAGCGGGAGGGGGATGGTCTGAAGCTTTCTTT.

Only a few counts were recorded for this clone. J is TRBJ1-5 and V is TRBV6-5; D is ambiguous. Trimming stripped 6 bases from V and 3 bases from J, with 12 bases between. CDR3 length: 14 residues. The germline CDR1 and CDR2 sequences are MNHEY and SVGAGI. The CDR3 loop is CASRGGGFNQPQHF. Written as DNA, the CDR3 is TGTGCCAGCAGGGGAGGAGGATTCAATCAGCCCCAGCATTTT.

The rearrangement links TRBV6-5 to TRBJ1-5; a weak D match, TRBD1 (6 bases). The CDR3 consists of 15 residues. V shed 6 bases and J shed 2 bases, with 14 bases lying between them. Germline V gives CDR1 MNHEY, CDR2 SVGAGI. CDR3 region: CASRPLDSRNQPQHF. The DNA of the CDR3 is TGTGCCAGCAGACCCTTGGACAGTCGCAATCAGCCCCAGCATTTT.

The chain links TRBV5-1 to TRBJ2-2; TRBD2 is a possible D gene (6 bases). CDR1 is SGHRS, CDR2 YFSETQ, per germline. Trimming cost V 2 bases and J 1 base, with 9 bases left between them. The CDR3 is 15 residues long. The CDR3 DNA reads TGCGCCAGCAGCTTCGGAGGGCTGAACACCGGGGAGCTGTTTTTT. Translating it yields CASSFGGLNTGELFF. Variable domain in full (rest from reference TRBV5-1 and TRBJ2-2): KAGVTQTPRYLIKTRGQQVTLSCSPISGHRSVSWYQQTPGQGLQFLFEYFSETQRNKGNFPGRFSGRQFSNSRSEMNVSTLELGDSALYLCASSFGGLNTGELFFGEGSRLTVL.

The chain is built from TRBV6-6 and TRBJ2-1; 7 bases fit TRBD2. The CDR3 is 14 residues long. The germline V gene encodes CDR1 MNHNY and CDR2 SVGAGI (reference sequence). V lost 4 bases to trimming and J lost 8 bases; unmatched junction nucleotides: 8. The CDR3 nucleotides read TGTGCCAGCAGTTCCTTTGGGAGGGGCGATGAGCAGTTCTTC. Translated, it gives CASSSFGRGDEQFF.

The chain uses TRBV29-1 and TRBJ2-5; a possible D gene is TRBD2 (5 bases). The germline gives CDR1 SQVTM, CDR2 ANQGSEA. The CDR3 contains 11 residues. Trimming shortened V by 6 bases and J by 5 bases, and 10 bases separated the two germline ends. The CDR3: CSVGGGETQYF. As DNA, the CDR3 is TGCAGCGTCGGAGGAGGCGAGACCCAGTACTTC.

The chain carries TRBV5-1 and TRBJ2-1; 8 nucleotides match TRBD1. V was clipped by 4 bases and J by 0 bases; unmatched bases: 3. This CDR3 spans 15 amino acids. Germline-derived CDR1 and CDR2 are SGHRS and YFSETQ. CDR3 in DNA: TGCGCCAGCAGCCTTCAGGGGGCCTCCTACAATGAGCAGTTCTTC. This gives the protein CASSLQGASYNEQFF.

This CDR3 reads CAWSGLSSYNSPLHF. CDR3 nucleotides: TGTGCCTGGAGTGGACTGAGCTCCTATAATTCACCCCTCCACTTT. The rearrangement joins TRBV30 to TRBJ1-6; D is ambiguous. Germline V CDR1 and CDR2: GTSNPN, SVGIG (reference sequence). The CDR3 totals 15 residues. V lost 1 base to trimming and J lost 0 bases, with 7 bases between them.